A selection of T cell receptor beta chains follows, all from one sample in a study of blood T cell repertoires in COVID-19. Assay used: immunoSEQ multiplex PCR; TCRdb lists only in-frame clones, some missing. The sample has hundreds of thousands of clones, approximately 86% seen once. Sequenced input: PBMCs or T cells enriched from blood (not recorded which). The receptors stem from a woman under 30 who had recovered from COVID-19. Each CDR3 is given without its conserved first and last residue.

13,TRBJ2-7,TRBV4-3,ASSQDWGQGYEQY
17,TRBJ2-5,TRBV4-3,ASSQEILAGAAIQETQY
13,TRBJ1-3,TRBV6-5,ASSQYRGSGNTIY
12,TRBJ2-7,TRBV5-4,ASSPDRGRGEQY
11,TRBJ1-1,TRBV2,ASTATVNTEAF
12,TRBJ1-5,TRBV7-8,ASSSGQYNQPQH
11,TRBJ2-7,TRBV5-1,ASSPGDSLEQY
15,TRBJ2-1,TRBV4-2,ASSQDQAAGTLGEQF
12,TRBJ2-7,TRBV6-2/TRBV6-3,ASSRQIPSYEQY
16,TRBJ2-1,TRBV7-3,ASSPRWGGAPPYNEQF
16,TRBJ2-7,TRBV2,ASSPLFLPFSGSYEQY
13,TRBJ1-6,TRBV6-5,ASSTQDRASSPLH
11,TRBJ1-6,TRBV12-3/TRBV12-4,ASANRDNSPLH
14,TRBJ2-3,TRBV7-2,ASSLGEDRYSDTQY
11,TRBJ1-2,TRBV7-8,ASSLWSSYGYT
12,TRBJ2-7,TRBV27,ASSGGQGYYEQY
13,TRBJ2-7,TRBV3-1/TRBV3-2,ASSNTGGLSYEQY
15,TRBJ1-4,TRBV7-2,ASSYSFAGTGPLELF
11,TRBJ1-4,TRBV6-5,ASRRAQGEKLF
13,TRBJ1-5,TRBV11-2,ASSFTGGRGQPQH
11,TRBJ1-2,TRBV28,ASSFQGGTGYT
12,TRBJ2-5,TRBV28,ASSFVAAQETQY
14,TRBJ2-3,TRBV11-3,ASSLGGTGGRDTQY
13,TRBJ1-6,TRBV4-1,ASKQGSSYNSPLH
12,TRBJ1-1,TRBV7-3,ASSPGQGSTEAF
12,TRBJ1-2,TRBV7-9,ASSPGRGVYGYT